The 17 T cell receptor beta chains in this list originate from one sample, sequenced in a study of blood T cells in healthy people across ages. The authors ran a second PCR of about 6 to 11 cycles using a sample-barcoded 5' primer and a J-beta primer mix. TCRdb called the 5' RACE reads again in MiXCR, with one record for every CDR3 protein. Of approximately 1,000,000 distinct CDR3 sequences listed, around two fifths were seen once; the top ten hold 10% to 15%. Sequenced material: blood. The receptor source for this set is a man in his late teens or twenties in good health.

This clonotype was seen a handful of times. This chain uses TRBV4-2 with TRBJ1-1; D not certain. Deletions cut 3 bases from V and 7 bases from J, with 12 bases between. CDR1 is LGHNA and CDR2 is YNFKEQ in the germline V gene. This CDR3 spans 13 amino acids. CDR3 loop: CASSQGGPSEAFF. CDR3 sequence (DNA): TGTGCCAGCAGCCAGGGCGGGCCGAGTGAAGCTTTCTTT.

The V and J genes are TRBV9 and TRBJ2-1, with TRBD1 as a possible D gene (5 bases). The V end lost 2 bases, the J end lost 5 bases, and 14 bases lay between the germline ends. The CDR3 spans 15 residues. Looked up from germline, CDR1 is SGDLS and CDR2 is YYNGEE. In nucleotides, the CDR3 is TGTGCCAGCAGCGTGCACCCAGGGTGGGACAATGAGCAGTTCTTC. It translates to CASSVHPGWDNEQFF.

This clonotype was recorded a few times. The gene calls are TRBV7-2 and TRBJ1-1; a weak D match, TRBD1 (5 bases). This CDR3 has 15 amino acids. CDR1 and CDR2 from the germline V gene are SGHTA and FQGNSA. V dropped 4 bases and J dropped 3 bases, with 15 bases sitting between them. In DNA, the CDR3 is TGTGCCAGCAGCTGGGACGGGAAAGAGTACACTGAAGCTTTCTTT. This gives the protein CASSWDGKEYTEAFF.

The chain has TRBV4-3 and TRBJ1-1; a possible D gene is TRBD1 (6 bases). The CDR3 covers 18 residues. Trimming pared 0 bases from V and 1 base from J, leaving 18 bases between. Germline CDR1 is LGHNA and CDR2 is YSLEER. DNA of the CDR3: TGCGCCAGCAGCCAAGACCCCTACGGTCAGGGGACGAACACTGAAGCTTTCTTT. This sequence encodes CASSQDPYGQGTNTEAFF.

This clonotype was seen ten or more times. This chain uses TRBV9 with TRBJ2-3, with D unresolved. Germline V gene lookup returns CDR1 SGDLS and CDR2 YYNGEE. V was clipped by 0 bases and J by 1 base, with 6 bases between them. The CDR3 has 14 residues. CDR3 bases: TGTGCCAGCAGCGTAGAGGCCGGCACAGATACGCAGTATTTT. Translating gives CASSVEAGTDTQYF.

The genes are TRBV6-5 and TRBJ1-1; D is unresolved. Germline CDR1 is MNHEY and CDR2 is SVGAGI. With 5 bases removed from V and 3 bases from J, the gap between germline ends came to 16 bases. This CDR3 region has 15 residues. CDR3 in amino acids: CASSPIGRSDTEAFF. CDR3 sequence (DNA): TGTGCCAGCAGTCCTATCGGACGGTCAGACACTGAAGCTTTCTTT.

The gene calls are TRBV12-3 or TRBV12-4 and TRBJ2-5; 9 bases are shared with TRBD1. This CDR3 contains 18 residues. J gave up 11 bases and V 6 bases, and 25 bases lay outside the gene matches. The CDR3 DNA follows: TGTGCCAGCAGGGGGGGGAGGACAGGGGTGACCTCAAACAATGAGCAGTACTTC. Protein sequence: CASRGGRTGVTSNNEQYF.

The rearrangement uses TRBV6-2 or TRBV6-3 and TRBJ2-2; D remains ambiguous. Trimming took off 2 bases at V and 4 bases at J, with 8 bases between the two ends. CDR1 MNHEY and CDR2 SVGEGT come from the germline V gene. This CDR3 region has 14 residues. CDR3 loop: CASSYGVFTGELFF. In nucleotides, the CDR3 is TGTGCCAGCAGTTACGGTGTATTCACCGGGGAGCTGTTTTTT.

This clonotype turned up a few times. J is TRBJ2-4 and V is TRBV3-1; TRBD1 aligns across 8 bases. Germline loops: CDR1 LGHDT, CDR2 YNNKEL (reference sequence). With V trimmed by 4 bases and J by 13 bases, 9 bases remained unmatched. This CDR3 spans 13 amino acids. As DNA, the CDR3 is TGTGCCAGCAGCCCAGGGGGCCTTAATGAGCAGTACTTC. This encodes CASSPGGLNEQYF.

This clonotype was counted many times. The chain joins TRBV12-3 or TRBV12-4 to TRBJ2-5; a weak D match, TRBD1 (5 bases). V gave up 11 bases and J gave up 4 bases, with 14 bases separating them. The CDR3 has 12 amino acids. The CDR3 is CASGYGRETQYF. CDR3 coding DNA: TGTGCCTCAGGGTACGGTCGAGAGACCCAGTACTTC.

The V gene is TRBV30, the J gene TRBJ2-4, with D possibly TRBD2 on 5 matching bases. The better agreement between TRBJ2-7 and the DNA end casts doubt on the J call. Germline assignment: CDR1 GTSNPN and CDR2 SVGIG (reference sequence). This CDR3 has 13 residues. CDR3: CAWIAGRSHEQYF. The CDR3 bases are TGTGCCTGGATTGCGGGCAGGTCCCACGAGCAGTACTTC.

V and J are TRBV4-3 and TRBJ1-2, with a tentative D call TRBD1 (6 bases). The V end lost 4 bases, the J end lost 5 bases, and 20 bases lay between the germline ends. Germline lookup yields CDR1 LGHNA and CDR2 YSLEER. The CDR3 length is 16 residues. CDR3 sequence (DNA): TGCGCCAGCAGCCCCAGTCATTCGACAGGCGTATATGGCTACACCTTC. Its translation is CASSPSHSTGVYGYTF.

This chain uses TRBV3-1 with TRBJ1-1; TRBD1 is a possible D gene (6 bases). The length of the CDR3 is 15 residues. V lost 2 bases, J lost 3 bases, and 13 bases lay in between. The V gene's germline CDR1 is LGHDT and CDR2 YNNKEL (reference sequence). The DNA for the CDR3 is TGTGCCAGCAGCCAACCCACAGGGCTCGACACTGAAGCTTTCTTT. Translation gives CASSQPTGLDTEAFF.

This clonotype was seen a few times. DNA of the CDR3: TGTGCCAGCAGCTTGAGGACAGGGAGAAACAATGAGCAGTTCTTC. As protein: CASSLRTGRNNEQFF. The V call is TRBV7-8, the J call TRBJ2-1, with 8 nucleotides matching TRBD1. CDR1 and CDR2 from the germline V gene are SGHVS and FQNEAQ. The CDR3 covers 15 residues. The J segment lost 5 bases and the V segment lost 3 bases, leaving 6 bases of the junction unmatched. Supplemented by reference TRBV7-8 and TRBJ2-1, the full variable domain reads GAGVSQSPRYKVAKRGQDVALRCDPISGHVSLFWYQQALGQGPEFLTYFQNEAQLDKSGLPSDRFFAERPEGSVSTLKIQRTQQEDSAVYLCASSLRTGRNNEQFFGPGTRLTVL.

This chain uses TRBV20-1 with TRBJ1-2; no reliable D call. The germline CDR1 and CDR2 sequences are DFQATT and SNEGSKA (reference sequence). Deletions cut 5 bases from V and 1 base from J, with 5 bases between. The CDR3 has 11 amino acids. The CDR3 DNA sequence: TGCAGTGCTGAGAATAACTATGGCTACACCTTC. Translating it yields CSAENNYGYTF.

This sequence joins TRBV10-3 and TRBJ2-3; 8 bases match TRBD1. Germline CDR1 is ENHRY and CDR2 is SYGVKD. The CDR3 has 14 amino acids. The V gene end was trimmed by 2 bases and the J gene end by 4 bases; junction bases not matched to a gene: 2. The CDR3: CAISERQGSDTQYF. CDR3 coding DNA: TGTGCCATCAGTGAGAGACAGGGGTCAGATACGCAGTATTTT.

J is TRBJ1-4 and V is TRBV2; D uncertain. The germline V and J ends were trimmed by 4 bases and 5 bases, with 14 bases remaining between them. The CDR3 loop spans 15 amino acids. The germline V gene encodes CDR1 SNHLY and CDR2 FYNNEI. The DNA of the CDR3 is TGTGCCAGCAGTGGGGCTCAGGCTAGCAATGAAAAACTGTTTTTT. Translating it yields CASSGAQASNEKLFF.